This entry concerns a single T cell receptor (beta chain). Its antigen is unidentified. V lost 4 bases and J lost 6; bases outside the gene matches: 6. The CDR3 consists of 14 residues. The germline gives CDR1 SGHNT, CDR2 YYREEE (reference sequence). The data stem from a study of monozygotic twins with cystic fibrosis. Regarding the study as a whole: Low clonality (median roughly 0.0095) suggested a mostly naive repertoire. In 13 of 16 pairs, V gene usage was closest to the co-twin's. Monozygotic CF twin pairs shared significantly more nucleotide-identical clonotypes than unrelated CF individuals did.

TCRdb's table, derived via immunoSEQ multiplex PCR, lists solely in-frame clones and lacks some. The data contain around 23,000 clones, less than 95% of them singletons. The chain combines TRBV5-4 with TRBJ2-2; 7 nucleotides match TRBD2. This sequence was found in a girl aged 2-9 years with cystic fibrosis. Specimen: blood. In nucleotides, the CDR3 is TGTGCCAGCAGCCAGACTAGCATACCCGGGGAGCTGTTTTTT. Encoded protein: CASSQTSIPGELFF. Full variable domain (outside the CDR3, taken from reference TRBV5-4 and TRBJ2-2): ETGVTQSPTHLIKTRGQQVTLRCSSQSGHNTVSWYQQALGQGPQFIFQYYREEENGRGNFPPRFSGLQFPNYSSELNVNALELDDSALYLCASSQTSIPGELFFGEGSRLTVL.